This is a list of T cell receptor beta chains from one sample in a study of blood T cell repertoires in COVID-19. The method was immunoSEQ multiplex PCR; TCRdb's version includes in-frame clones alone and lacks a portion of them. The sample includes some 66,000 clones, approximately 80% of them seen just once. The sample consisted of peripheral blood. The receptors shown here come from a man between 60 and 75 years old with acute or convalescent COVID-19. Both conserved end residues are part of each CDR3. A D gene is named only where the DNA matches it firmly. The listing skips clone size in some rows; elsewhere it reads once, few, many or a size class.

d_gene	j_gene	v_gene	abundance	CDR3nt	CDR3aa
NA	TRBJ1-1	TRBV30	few	TGTGCCTGGAGCGTGGAGATTATAGCTTTCTTT	CAWSVEIIAFF
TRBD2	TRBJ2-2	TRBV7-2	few	TGTGCCAGCAGCTTAGAAGGGACTAGACCCACCGGGGAGCTGTTTTTT	CASSLEGTRPTGELFF
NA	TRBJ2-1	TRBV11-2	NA	TGTGCCAGCAGCTGGAGGGGCTCCTACAATGAGCAGTTCTTC	CASSWRGSYNEQFF
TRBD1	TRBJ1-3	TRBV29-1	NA	TGCAGCGTCGTAGGGGACAGGGCTGGAAACACCATATATTTT	CSVVGDRAGNTIYF
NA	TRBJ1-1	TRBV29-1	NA	TGCAGCGTTGAAGATGCTAGAAGGGGCTTTAACACTGAAGCTTTCTTT	CSVEDARRGFNTEAFF
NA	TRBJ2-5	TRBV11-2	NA	TGTGCCAGCAGCTTAGATGCAGGGGACGTGGAGACCCAGTACTTC	CASSLDAGDVETQYF
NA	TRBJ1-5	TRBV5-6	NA	TGTGCCAGCAGCCCGGGAGGTGGCCTACGATCAGCGCCCCAGCATTTT	CASSPGGGLRSAPQHF
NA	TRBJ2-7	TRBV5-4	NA	TGTGCCAGCAGCTTGGATGCAGGGCGGAGCTCCTACGAGCAGTACTTC	CASSLDAGRSSYEQYF
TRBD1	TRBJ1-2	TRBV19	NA	TGTGCCAGTAGCGACGGACAGGGAAACTATGGCTACACCTTC	CASSDGQGNYGYTF
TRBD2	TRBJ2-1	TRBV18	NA	TGTGCCAGCTCACCACGCTCTAGCGGGGTTGGTAATGAGCAGTTCTTC	CASSPRSSGVGNEQFF
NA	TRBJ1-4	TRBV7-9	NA	TGTGCCAGCAGCTTCTACAGGGAGGGTGAAAAACTGTTTTTT	CASSFYREGEKLFF
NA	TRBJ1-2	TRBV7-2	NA	TGTGCCAGCAGCTTCCAAGACAGAAGGTATGGCTACACCTTC	CASSFQDRRYGYTF
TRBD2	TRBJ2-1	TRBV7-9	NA	TGTGCCAGCAGCTTAGAACCTCCCGGGGGGAATGAGCAGTTCTTC	CASSLEPPGGNEQFF
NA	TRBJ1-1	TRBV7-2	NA	TGTGCCAGCAGCTTAAGGGGCAGGGGGAACACTGAAGCTTTCTTT	CASSLRGRGNTEAFF
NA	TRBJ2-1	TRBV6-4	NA	TGTGCCAGCAGGCCCCTCTGGACCTCCGGCGGGTACAATGAGCAGTTCTTC	CASRPLWTSGGYNEQFF
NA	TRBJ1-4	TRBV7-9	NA	TGTGCCAGCAGCCCCCCCACAGGGCTTAATGAAAAACTGTTTTTT	CASSPPTGLNEKLFF
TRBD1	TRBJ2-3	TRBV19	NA	TGTGCCAGCGGACAGGGGGTGACAGATACGCAGTATTTT	CASGQGVTDTQYF
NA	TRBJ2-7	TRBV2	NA	TGTGCCAGCAGTCCCACAGGGAGCTCCTACGAGCAGTACTTC	CASSPTGSSYEQYF
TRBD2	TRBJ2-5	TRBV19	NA	TGTGCCAGTAGCCTTGGGGCGGGGGGCCGTGGAGAGACCCAGTACTTC	CASSLGAGGRGETQYF
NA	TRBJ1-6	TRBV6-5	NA	TGTGCCAGCAGCGACTATCTCCTACCCCTCCACTTT	CASSDYLLPLHF
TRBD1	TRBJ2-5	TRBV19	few	TGTGCCAGTAGTATACCAGCGGACAGGGGGCGTAAAGAGACCCAGTACTTC	CASSIPADRGRKETQYF
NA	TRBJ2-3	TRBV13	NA	TGTGCCAGCAGCCGACGACAGGGCACAGATACGCAGTATTTT	CASSRRQGTDTQYF
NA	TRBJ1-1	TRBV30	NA	TGTGCCTGGAGCCCAGGGAGGACTGAAGCTTTCTTT	CAWSPGRTEAFF
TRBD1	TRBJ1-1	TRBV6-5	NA	TGTGCCAGCAGTTCCCTACAGGGGGGAGCTTTCTTT	CASSSLQGGAFF
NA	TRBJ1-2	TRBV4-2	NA	TGTGCCAGCAGCCAAGATAAGGCGGACAGATATTATAACTATGGCTACACCTTC	CASSQDKADRYYNYGYTF
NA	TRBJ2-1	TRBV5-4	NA	TGTGCCAGCAGCTCGCCCAGGGCACGCTCCTACAATGAGCAGTTCTTC	CASSSPRARSYNEQFF
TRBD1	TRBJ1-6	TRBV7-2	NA	TGTGCCAGCAGCTTACCCGGGACAGGGTATAATTCACCCCTCCACTTT	CASSLPGTGYNSPLHF
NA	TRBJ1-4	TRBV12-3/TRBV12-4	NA	TGTGCCAGCAGTTTTAACAGGCCGGAAAAACTGTTTTTT	CASSFNRPEKLFF